The clone carrying this TCR beta chain was observed at least ten times. Its antigen is still unknown. This record belongs to a study of Graves' ophthalmopathy and Graves' hyperthyroidism. On the study more broadly: Prior to any treatment, peripheral blood was collected at the time of initial diagnosis. Study-wide points: Discrimination between ophthalmopathy and stable hyperthyroidism by a 13-signature model showed more than 85% sensitivity and about 80% specificity.

Using RNA transcripts, the TCR beta CDR3 regions were amplified. First-round RT-PCR employed HTBI primers, with a second-round multiplex PCR after it. TCRdb fed the multiplex PCR reads into MiXCR, producing one record per CDR3 protein. Of hundreds of thousands of distinct CDR3 sequences detected, approximately 21% appear once; the ten largest clones hold approximately 7%. V was pared by 6 bases and J by 1 base, with 3 bases of the junction left unmatched. The CDR3 is 14 residues long. This TCR derives from a woman aged 18-30 years with stable Graves' hyperthyroidism. Some clones in this sample may be carry-over from other donors' samples. V gene TRBV12-3 or TRBV12-4 combines with J gene TRBJ1-3; 7 bases are a match to TRBD1. Sequenced: peripheral blood. CDR3 residues: CASRKQGSGNTIYF. CDR3 bases: TGTGCCAGCAGGAAACAGGGGTCTGGAAACACCATATATTTT.